This T cell receptor (beta chain) was identified during a study of beta chain features in type 1 diabetes. Points from the study as a whole: Reduced insertions and increased deletions marked VDJ junctions in type 1 diabetes patients. Among patients with Type 1 diabetes, TCRB CDR3s were moderately but significantly shorter in every one of the four CD4+ subsets.

In its sample, this clone was seen a few times. Antigen unknown. As every portion of the isolated RNA was reverse transcribed, the sequencing read expressed TCRB transcripts. Clones were read by immunoSEQ multiplex PCR, and TCRdb kept only the in-frame ones, dropping some. Seen here are 160,000 or so clones, around 8.3% observed once, and the top ten hold over 0.5%. V was clipped by 4 bases and J by 7 bases, with 16 bases between them. Per germline, CDR1 SQVTM and CDR2 ANQGSEA. The CDR3 is 13 amino acids. The sequence was obtained from a woman between 18 and 29 years old with type 1 diabetes. Sequenced input: central memory CD4+ T cells from blood. The V and J genes are TRBV29-1 and TRBJ1-2; TRBD1 is a possible D gene (6 bases). In DNA form, the CDR3 reads TGCAGCGTTGCGATACAGGGCTCGGGTGGCTACACCTTC. Translation: CSVAIQGSGGYTF.